What follows describes a single TCR beta chain. The data are from a study of OX40 agonist ivuxolimab in advanced cancers. Clones were read by immunoSEQ multiplex PCR, and TCRdb kept only the in-frame ones, dropping some. Among roughly 73,000 clones listed, 80% to 90% were seen once. Per germline, CDR1 LNHDA and CDR2 SQIVND (reference sequence). V was cut by 5 bases and J by 6 bases, with 19 bases left in between. CDR3 size: 15 residues. The sequencing here drew on CD4+ or CD8+ T cells sorted from blood, taken in a trial of the OX40 agonist ivuxolimab. This chain links TRBV19 with TRBJ2-5; perhaps TRBD1 as D (5 bases). The sequence was obtained from an adult with an advanced solid tumor such as melanoma, head and neck, liver or kidney cancer. The CDR3 protein is CASSPQGITKQTQYF. DNA for the CDR3: TGTGCCAGTAGTCCGCAGGGAATTACCAAACAGACCCAGTACTTC.